These T cell receptor beta chains were read from a single sample in a study of identifying expanded T cells in peripheral blood. The method was immunoSEQ multiplex PCR; TCRdb's version includes in-frame clones alone and lacks a portion of them. Of 75,000 to 95,000 clones listed, 80% to 90% were seen once; the top ten hold 4.5%. Sequenced input: blood. The receptors here all came from a person aged 18-69 years in good health. The CDR3 runs from the conserved cysteine through the conserved F or W. The D gene is left open where the match is weak. Size tells how often a clone was seen (once, few, many) or the class of an expanded clone, and some rows leave it out.

-	-	TRBV6-6	TRBJ1-6	CASKAGHPRDSPLHF	TGTGCCAGCAAAGCCGGACATCCCCGGGATTCACCCCTCCACTTT
-	-	TRBV18	TRBJ1-5	CASSEDRGNQPQHF	TGTGCCAGCTCAGAGGACCGCGGCAATCAGCCCCAGCATTTT
-	few	TRBV6-1	TRBJ2-7	CACGRAYEQYF	TGTGCCTGCGGGCGGGCCTACGAGCAGTACTTC
TRBD1	few	TRBV5-1	TRBJ1-2	CASSPGSGQGYGYTF	TGCGCCAGCAGCCCGGGTTCGGGACAGGGTTATGGCTACACCTTC
-	once	TRBV11-3	TRBJ1-1	CASSREPNTEAFF	TGTGCCAGCAGCCGGGAACCGAACACTGAAGCTTTCTTT
-	-	TRBV2	TRBJ1-6	CASSRTGGPGQRNSPLHF	TGTGCCAGCAGTAGGACCGGGGGGCCGGGACAACGTAATTCACCCCTCCACTTT
-	-	TRBV28	TRBJ1-5	CASSTSKQGIYQPQHF	TGTGCCAGCAGCACCTCCAAACAGGGAATTTATCAGCCCCAGCATTTT
-	-	TRBV7-9	TRBJ1-1	CASSHGQREAFF	TGTGCCAGCAGCCACGGACAGCGGGAAGCTTTCTTT
-	-	TRBV11-3	TRBJ2-3	CASSLLRSDTQYF	TGTGCCAGCAGCTTATTGAGATCAGATACGCAGTATTTT
-	-	TRBV6-5	TRBJ2-7	CASSYSFEAPGYEQYF	TGTGCCAGCAGTTACTCGTTCGAAGCCCCAGGCTACGAGCAGTACTTC
TRBD1	-	TRBV6-5	TRBJ2-1	CASSSDQNRGFNEQFF	TGTGCCAGCAGTTCCGACCAAAACAGGGGTTTTAATGAGCAGTTCTTC
-	-	TRBV5-6	TRBJ1-2	CASSPLGSFYGYTF	TGTGCCAGCAGCCCCCTGGGCTCATTCTATGGCTACACCTTC
TRBD1	-	TRBV7-9	TRBJ2-7	CASRAGTAYEQYF	TGTGCCAGCAGGGCTGGGACAGCCTACGAGCAGTACTTC
-	-	TRBV2	TRBJ2-1	CASSDVWGGRMGLFF	TGTGCCAGCAGTGATGTGTGGGGGGGCCGTATGGGCCTGTTCTTC
-	-	TRBV18	TRBJ1-1	CASSPREGVNTEAFF	TGTGCCAGCTCACCACGGGAGGGAGTAAACACTGAAGCTTTCTTT
-	-	TRBV15	TRBJ1-1	CATSRFGGNTEAFF	TGTGCCACCAGCCGCTTTGGAGGGAACACTGAAGCTTTCTTT
-	-	TRBV15	TRBJ2-1	CATSRDLGADEQFF	TGTGCCACCAGCAGAGATTTGGGGGCAGATGAGCAGTTCTTC
-	-	TRBV7-9	TRBJ2-1	CASSFLAEQFF	TGTGCCAGCAGCTTCCTAGCGGAGCAGTTCTTC
-	-	TRBV11-1	TRBJ1-1	CASSLTPFGNMNTEAFF	TGTGCCAGCAGCTTAACCCCATTTGGGAATATGAACACTGAAGCTTTCTTT
TRBD1	-	TRBV18	TRBJ1-6	CASSPKRTGDNSPLHF	TGTGCCAGCTCACCAAAGCGGACAGGGGATAATTCACCCCTCCACTTT
-	-	TRBV13	TRBJ1-1	CASSQTGNTEAFF	TGTGCCAGCAGCCAGACAGGTAACACTGAAGCTTTCTTT
-	-	TRBV18	TRBJ1-5	CASSLAGDNNQPQHF	TGTGCCAGCTCACTCGCTGGGGACAACAATCAGCCCCAGCATTTT
TRBD1	-	TRBV18	TRBJ1-2	CASSPDRGYGYTF	TGTGCCAGCTCACCGGACAGGGGATATGGCTACACCTTC
TRBD1	-	TRBV6-5	TRBJ2-3	CASSLTGAPDTQYF	TGTGCCAGCAGTCTCACAGGGGCCCCAGATACGCAGTATTTT
-	-	TRBV9	TRBJ1-2	CASSPAVSPYGYTF	TGTGCCAGCAGCCCAGCAGTGTCTCCCTATGGCTACACCTTC
TRBD2	-	TRBV18	TRBJ2-1	CASSPPGLAGGFYNEQFF	TGTGCCAGCTCACCACCGGGACTAGCGGGGGGGTTCTACAATGAGCAGTTCTTC
-	few	TRBV7-3	TRBJ1-1	CASSLLGLNTEAFF	TGTGCCAGCAGCTTATTGGGCCTGAACACTGAAGCTTTCTTT
-	-	TRBV6-5	TRBJ2-3	CASSRQITDTQYF	TGTGCCAGCTCCAGACAGATCACAGATACGCAGTATTTT
-	-	TRBV18	TRBJ1-1	CASSPPSVGNTEAFF	TGTGCCAGCTCACCACCGAGCGTGGGGAACACTGAAGCTTTCTTT
-	-	TRBV19	TRBJ2-7	CASSVGSKGTYEQYF	TGTGCCAGTAGTGTCGGCAGCAAGGGTACCTACGAGCAGTACTTC
TRBD1	-	TRBV4-3	TRBJ1-4	CASSRTPNRGEGEKLFF	TGCGCCAGCAGCCGCACCCCGAACAGGGGCGAGGGTGAAAAACTGTTTTTT